A single sample is the source of the 22 T cell receptor beta chains below, sequenced in a study of CD4 and CD8 cells across lung adenocarcinoma regions. In TCRdb, the PCR reads were re-called with MiXCR into one record per CDR3 protein. The data show tens of thousands of distinct CDR3 sequences, with around 52% seen just once and roughly 23% held by the top ten. Sequencing input: CD4+ T cells from the center of a lung tumor. Every receptor here comes from a male donor with lung adenocarcinoma. The CD4 and CD8 labels of this study may be unreliable.

The chain recombines TRBV27 with TRBJ2-1; 9 bases match TRBD2. Matching the DNA end better, TRBJ2-7 makes the J call doubtful. There are 15 residues in the CDR3. Germline V gene lookup returns CDR1 MNHEY and CDR2 SMNVEV (reference sequence). The DNA of the CDR3 is TGTGCCAGCAGTCTCGTGGCGGGAGGGACAGATGAGCAGTACTTC. It specifies CASSLVAGGTDEQYF.

As concerns this clonotype: An end of the junction differs from the germline gene, which may be a read error. This chain uses TRBV27 with TRBJ2-3; tentatively, D is TRBD2 (5 bases). CDR1 is MNHEY, CDR2 SMNVEV, per germline (reference sequence). The CDR3 totals 15 residues. The CDR3 reads CASIARGPGTDKQFF. The CDR3 DNA follows: TGTGCCAGCATAGCGCGAGGGCCTGGCACAGATAAGCAGTTTTTT.

This clonotype rates as medium-sized. The genes are TRBV6-1 and TRBJ2-2, with D possibly being TRBD2 (5 bases). The CDR3 consists of 13 residues. Trimming pared 8 bases from V and 0 bases from J, leaving 7 bases between. CDR1 is MNHNS and CDR2 is SASEGT in the germline V gene. The CDR3 loop reads CASLGANTGELFF. CDR3 nucleotide sequence: TGTGCCAGCCTGGGAGCGAACACCGGGGAGCTGTTTTTT.

This sequence joins TRBV27 and TRBJ2-1; D possibly uses TRBD1 or TRBD2 (5 bases each). V shed 8 bases and J shed 9 bases, with 17 bases lying between them. This CDR3 is 13 amino acids long. Germline CDR1 MNHEY, CDR2 SMNVEV (reference sequence). The CDR3 nucleotides read TGTGCCAGCCGCCGAGGGGATTGGAGTGAGCAGTTCTTC. It codes for CASRRGDWSEQFF.

J is TRBJ2-7 and V is TRBV27; D gene unclear. This CDR3 region has 14 residues. Germline V lookup: CDR1 MNHEY, CDR2 SMNVEV (reference sequence). The germline V and J ends were trimmed by 3 bases and 0 bases, with 9 bases remaining between them. CDR3 in DNA: TGTGCCAGCAGTTTTACCCAAAGCTCCTACGAGCAGTACTTC. It translates to CASSFTQSSYEQYF.

The chain employs TRBV2 and TRBJ2-7; weak D call: TRBD2 (6 bases). V was pared by 3 bases and J by 2 bases, with 17 bases between. CDR1 SNHLY and CDR2 FYNNEI come from the germline V gene. CDR3 length equals 16 residues. The CDR3 DNA is TGTGCCAGCAGTGATGGGGCAACTAGCCGGCCCTACGAGCAGTACTTC. It encodes CASSDGATSRPYEQYF. The variable domain in full, completed from reference TRBV2 and TRBJ2-7, reads EPEVTQTPSHQVTQMGQEVILRCVPISNHLYFYWYRQILGQKVEFLVSFYNNEISEKSEIFDDQFSVERPDGSNFTLKIRSTKLEDSAMYFCASSDGATSRPYEQYFGPGTRLTVT.

This clonotype was detected a few times. Since a much larger clone is just one base distant, this may be a read error. This CDR3 reads CASRDKDHYGYTF. CDR3 nucleotide sequence: TGTGCCAGCAGAGATAAGGACCACTATGGCTACACCTTC. V and J are TRBV6-1 and TRBJ1-2; no clear D gene. CDR3 size: 13 residues. V was cut by 6 bases and J by 3 bases, with 11 bases left in between. Germline V CDR1 and CDR2: MNHNS, SASEGT.

This clonotype was counted at least ten times. The chain employs TRBV6-4 and TRBJ2-1; 9 bases agree with TRBD2. The length of the CDR3 is 14 residues. The trim removed 3 bases at V and 9 bases at J, leaving 6 bases unmatched. Germline V lookup: CDR1 MRHNA, CDR2 SNTAGT. The CDR3 loop is CASSDGREGSEQFF. CDR3 coding DNA: TGTGCCAGCAGTGATGGGCGGGAGGGCAGTGAGCAGTTCTTC.

In its sample, this clonotype ranks as medium-sized. This rearrangement joins TRBV28 to TRBJ2-5; D is possibly TRBD1 (8 bases). The closer fit of TRBJ2-7 to the DNA end suggests the J call may be wrong. The CDR3 loop spans 17 amino acids. CDR1 and CDR2 from the germline V gene are MDHEN and SYDVKM. Here the CDR3 reads CASSFRAGGPREGEQYF. DNA for the CDR3: TGTGCCAGCAGTTTCAGGGCAGGGGGCCCGAGGGAGGGCGAGCAGTACTTC.

In regard to this clonotype: At one boundary the junction diverges from the germline segment, which might be a read error. The chain recombines TRBV6-1 with TRBJ2-2, with D tentatively TRBD2 (5 bases). In germline, CDR1 is MNHNS, CDR2 SASEGT. The CDR3 consists of 13 residues. CDR3 bases: TGTGGCAGCCTGGGAGTGAACACCGGTACGCAGTTTTTT. It translates to CGSLGVNTGTQFF.

This rearrangement joins TRBV7-3 to TRBJ2-1; D is possibly TRBD2 (5 bases). This CDR3 region has 14 residues. Germline-derived CDR1 and CDR2 are SGHTA and FQGTGA. V dropped 5 bases and J dropped 7 bases, with 15 bases sitting between them. The CDR3 nucleotides are TGTGCCAGCAGCCCGGATTTGGGAGAAAATGAGCAGTTCTTC. Protein product: CASSPDLGENEQFF. The whole variable domain, remainder taken from reference TRBV7-3 and TRBJ2-1, is GAGVSQTPSNKVTEKGKYVELRCDPISGHTALYWYRQSLGQGPEFLIYFQGTGAADDSGLPNDRFFAVRPEGSVSTLKIQRTERGDSAVYLCASSPDLGENEQFFGPGTRLTVL.

V and J are TRBV6-1 and TRBJ2-3, with D perhaps TRBD1 (6 bases). V lost 5 bases to trimming and J lost 5 bases, with 14 bases between them. This CDR3 contains 14 residues. Germline V gives CDR1 MNHNS, CDR2 SASEGT. Here the CDR3 reads CASSLQGRGDTQYF. CDR3 nucleotide sequence: TGTGCCAGCAGTCTCCAGGGGCGCGGAGATACGCAGTATTTT.

The chain has TRBV27 and TRBJ2-4, with D possibly being TRBD2 (6 bases). The V and J ends lost 5 bases and 13 bases respectively, with 21 bases between them. CDR1 is MNHEY and CDR2 is SMNVEV in the germline V gene (reference sequence). This CDR3 region has 14 residues. CDR3 nucleotides: TGTGCCAGCAGTGTAGTGGGAGGCAAAAACACGCAGTACTTC. Its protein is CASSVVGGKNTQYF.

The rearrangement joins TRBV6-1 to TRBJ2-5; possible D gene TRBD2, 6 bases. Germline lookup yields CDR1 MNHNS and CDR2 SASEGT. The CDR3 extends over 19 amino acids. V lost 2 bases and J 0 bases, leaving 22 bases between the germline ends. The CDR3 DNA sequence: TGTGCCAGCAGTGAATTTGCGGGGCTCGGAAGCCGAGACCAAGAGACCCAGTACTTC. Translation gives CASSEFAGLGSRDQETQYF.

The gene calls are TRBV10-3 and TRBJ2-2; D is possibly TRBD1 (5 bases). The CDR3 sequence is 15 residues long. V lost 9 bases to trimming and J lost 16 bases, with 30 bases between them. Per germline, CDR1 ENHRY and CDR2 SYGVKD. Here the CDR3 reads CAMGLQSGIPGKQFF. CDR3 DNA: TGTGCCATGGGCCTCCAGTCTGGGATTCCAGGGAAGCAGTTTTTT.

This chain connects TRBV11-1 to TRBJ2-3; 7 positions match TRBD2. V shed 2 bases, J shed 0 bases, and the junction held 5 bases outside the gene matches. Germline V gene lookup returns CDR1 SGHAT and CDR2 FQDESV (reference sequence). CDR3 length: 16 amino acids. The CDR3 is CASSLLGRGSTDTQYF. The CDR3 bases are TGTGCCAGCAGCTTACTAGGGCGGGGGAGCACAGATACGCAGTATTTT.

A note on this clonotype: The junction and the germline gene differ at one end; a read error may be behind it. The rearrangement links TRBV6-1 to TRBJ2-2, with D perhaps assigned TRBD1 or TRBD2 (5 bases each). CDR1 and CDR2 (germline): MNHNS, SASEGT. The CDR3 covers 15 residues. The CDR3 loop reads CASSLQAGITGTLYF. The DNA of the CDR3 is TGTGCCAGCAGCCTCCAGGCTGGAATCACCGGGACGCTGTATTTT.

This clonotype was counted a few times. The J gene is TRBJ2-5, the V gene TRBV11-3, with TRBD1 matching over 11 bases. Losses at the gene ends were 3 bases for V and 4 bases for J; bases not matched to a gene: 4. This CDR3 has 15 residues. Germline V gene data show CDR1 as SGHNT and CDR2 as YENEEA. As DNA, the CDR3 is TGTGCCAGCAGCTTCCGGACAGGGGGCTTAGAGACCCAGTACTTC. This sequence encodes CASSFRTGGLETQYF.

V and J are TRBV6-1 and TRBJ1-2; 9 bases map to TRBD1. Per the germline V gene, CDR1 is MNHNS and CDR2 is SASEGT. J lost 5 bases, V lost 6 bases, and 7 bases had no gene match. This CDR3 is 14 amino acids long. The CDR3 DNA follows: TGTGCCAGCAGGGGACAGGGAAAAGATTATGGCTACACCTTC. This translates into CASRGQGKDYGYTF.

The J gene is TRBJ2-1, the V gene TRBV7-2, with D perhaps matching TRBD1 (5 bases). Near its end, the DNA agrees better with TRBJ2-5, so the J call may be wrong. Looked up from germline, CDR1 is SGHTA and CDR2 is FQGNSA. The CDR3 has 18 amino acids. The CDR3 DNA reads TGTGCCAGCAGCTTAGCGAGACAGACCCTCAAAGGTCAAGAGACCCAGTACTTC. Translating gives CASSLARQTLKGQETQYF.

Note on this clonotype: One end of the junction varies from germline; a read error may be responsible. The chain uses TRBV7-3 and TRBJ2-3; unclear D gene. CDR1 is SGHTA, CDR2 FQGTGA, per germline. This CDR3 has 17 residues. Here the CDR3 DNA reads TGTGCCAGCAGCTTCTATGGACGAGTGCTAGAGAAAAATACTCAGTATTTT. Its protein product is CASSFYGRVLEKNTQYF. The whole variable domain, filled in from reference TRBV7-3 and TRBJ2-3, reads GAGVSQTPSNKVTEKGKYVELRCDPISGHTALYWYRQSLGQGPEFLIYFQGTGAADDSGLPNDRFFAVRPEGSVSTLKIQRTERGDSAVYLCASSFYGRVLEKNTQYFGPGTRLTVL.

This clonotype was recorded at least ten times. The chain joins TRBV6-2 or TRBV6-3 to TRBJ2-7; 15 bases map to TRBD2. V shed 10 bases, J shed 4 bases, and the junction held 2 bases outside the gene matches. CDR1 is MNHEY, CDR2 SVGEGT, per germline. This CDR3 contains 13 residues. The CDR3 bases are TGTGCCACAGGACTAGCGGGAGGGTACGAGCAGTACTTC. Amino acid sequence: CATGLAGGYEQYF.